This T cell receptor (beta chain) was identified in a study of blood T cell repertoires in COVID-19. Across the whole study: Acute and convalescent COVID-19 specimens originated in the United States, Italy and Spain.

In germline, CDR1 is SNHLY, CDR2 FYNNEI. The ends lost 7 bases at V and 4 bases at J; junction bases unmatched: 16. The CDR3 loop spans 17 amino acids. Assay: immunoSEQ multiplex PCR; the TCRdb copy retains only in-frame clones and omits some. The sample has around 260,000 clones; roughly 86% are singletons. The source of this sequence is a man aged 35 to 55 who had recovered from COVID-19. The sequenced sample was peripheral blood. The chain has TRBV2 and TRBJ2-5; 9 nucleotides line up with TRBD1. The CDR3 DNA sequence: TGTGCCAGCACCACTGACCCCCGGGACAGGGCTAGAGAGACCCAGTACTTC. Translating gives CASTTDPRDRARETQYF.